This T cell receptor beta chain was found in a study of vaccination effects on CD4 cells after COVID-19. Background on the study: It was a median of 72 days after the second dose that post-vaccine samples were obtained. Study results and caveats: Among infection- and vaccine-induced clones, marked clonal contraction occurred late after vaccination.

Remarks on this clone: The antigen remains undetermined.

Profiled with immunoSEQ multiplex PCR; TCRdb holds only in-frame clones, not every one. This table holds tens of thousands of clones, around 79% found once. Cells that had been cultured for approximately eleven days were the source of isolated CD4+ T cells. Each participant was given two doses of one vaccine (BNT162b2 or mRNA-1273). Nucleocapsid antibody tests were negative, and the vaccine recipients had no prior SARS-CoV-2 infection. Source: CD4+ T cells from PBMCs cultured without peptide, taken after COVID-19 vaccination. The receptor was derived from a human donor who received a COVID-19 vaccine.

CDR3 DNA: TGCGCCAGCACAGGGGTCATTACAAAGACCCAGTACTTC. It codes for CASTGVITKTQYF. The chain has TRBV5-1 and TRBJ2-5; TRBD1 might be the D (6 bases). Trimming removed 6 bases at V and 6 bases at J, with 15 bases between. Germline V gene data show CDR1 as SGHRS and CDR2 as YFSETQ. The CDR3 spans 13 residues.